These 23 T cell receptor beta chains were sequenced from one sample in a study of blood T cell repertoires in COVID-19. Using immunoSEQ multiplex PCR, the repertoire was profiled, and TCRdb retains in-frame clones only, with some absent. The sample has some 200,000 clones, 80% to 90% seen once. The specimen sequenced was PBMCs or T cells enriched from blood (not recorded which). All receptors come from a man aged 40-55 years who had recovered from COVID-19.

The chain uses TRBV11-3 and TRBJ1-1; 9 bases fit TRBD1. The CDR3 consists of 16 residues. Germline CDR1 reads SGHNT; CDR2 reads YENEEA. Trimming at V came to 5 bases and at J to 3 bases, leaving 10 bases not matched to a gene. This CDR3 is CASSQGGQGSDTEAFF. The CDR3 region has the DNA TGTGCCAGCAGCCAGGGGGGACAGGGATCGGACACTGAAGCTTTCTTT.

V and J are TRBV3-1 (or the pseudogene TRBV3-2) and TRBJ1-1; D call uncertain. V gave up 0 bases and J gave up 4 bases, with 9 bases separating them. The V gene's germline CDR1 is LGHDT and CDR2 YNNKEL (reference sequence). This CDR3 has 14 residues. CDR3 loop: CASSQDLASTEAFF. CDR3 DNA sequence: TGTGCCAGCAGCCAAGATCTAGCGAGCACTGAAGCTTTCTTT.

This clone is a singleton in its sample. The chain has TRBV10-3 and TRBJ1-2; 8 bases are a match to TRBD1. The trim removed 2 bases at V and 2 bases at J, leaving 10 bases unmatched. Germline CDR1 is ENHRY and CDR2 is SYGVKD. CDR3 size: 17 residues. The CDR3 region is CAISEALPGQANYGYTF. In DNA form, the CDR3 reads TGTGCCATCAGTGAGGCTCTCCCGGGACAGGCAAACTATGGCTACACCTTC.

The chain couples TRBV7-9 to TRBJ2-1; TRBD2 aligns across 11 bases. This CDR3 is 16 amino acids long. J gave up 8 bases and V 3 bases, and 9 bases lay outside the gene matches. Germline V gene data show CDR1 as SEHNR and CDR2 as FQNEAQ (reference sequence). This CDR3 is CASSFSLAGDGDEQFF. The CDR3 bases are TGTGCCAGCAGCTTTTCACTAGCGGGAGATGGGGATGAGCAGTTCTTC. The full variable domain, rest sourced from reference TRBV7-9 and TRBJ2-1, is DTGVSQNPRHKITKRGQNVTFRCDPISEHNRLYWYRQTLGQGPEFLTYFQNEAQLEKSRLLSDRFSAERPKGSFSTLEIQRTEQGDSAMYLCASSFSLAGDGDEQFFGPGTRLTVL.

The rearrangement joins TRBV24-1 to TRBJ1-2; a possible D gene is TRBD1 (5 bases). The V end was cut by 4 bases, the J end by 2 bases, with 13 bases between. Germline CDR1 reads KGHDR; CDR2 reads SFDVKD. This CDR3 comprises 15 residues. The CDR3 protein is CATSEGPTGNYGYTF. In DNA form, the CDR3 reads TGTGCCACCAGTGAAGGCCCCACAGGCAACTATGGCTACACCTTC.

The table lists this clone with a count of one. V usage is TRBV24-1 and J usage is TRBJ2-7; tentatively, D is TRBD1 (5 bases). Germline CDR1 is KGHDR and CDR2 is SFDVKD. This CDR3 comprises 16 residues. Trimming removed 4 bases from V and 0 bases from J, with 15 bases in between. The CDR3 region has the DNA TGTGCCACCAGTGAAACGACAGACGGAGCCTCCTACGAGCAGTACGTC. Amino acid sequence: CATSETTDGASYEQYV.

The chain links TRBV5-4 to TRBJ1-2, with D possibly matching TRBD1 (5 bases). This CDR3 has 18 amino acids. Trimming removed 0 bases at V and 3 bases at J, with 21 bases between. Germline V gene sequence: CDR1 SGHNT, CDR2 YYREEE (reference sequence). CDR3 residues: CASSLGSSSSRADYGYTF. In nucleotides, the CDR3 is TGTGCCAGCAGCTTGGGTTCCAGCTCGAGCAGGGCGGACTATGGCTACACCTTC.

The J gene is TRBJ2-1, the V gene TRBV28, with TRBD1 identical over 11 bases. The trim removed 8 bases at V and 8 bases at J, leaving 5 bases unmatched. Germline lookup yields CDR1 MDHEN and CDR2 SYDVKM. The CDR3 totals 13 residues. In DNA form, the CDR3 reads TGTGCCAGCTCGGACAGGGGGCGCGATGAGCAGTTCTTC. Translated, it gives CASSDRGRDEQFF.

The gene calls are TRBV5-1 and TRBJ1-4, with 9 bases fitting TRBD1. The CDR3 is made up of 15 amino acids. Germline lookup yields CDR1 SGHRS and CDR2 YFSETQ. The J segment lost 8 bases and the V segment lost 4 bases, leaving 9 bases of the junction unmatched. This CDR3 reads CASSLLQGAGEKLFF. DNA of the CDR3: TGCGCCAGCAGCCTCTTACAGGGGGCTGGGGAAAAACTGTTTTTT.

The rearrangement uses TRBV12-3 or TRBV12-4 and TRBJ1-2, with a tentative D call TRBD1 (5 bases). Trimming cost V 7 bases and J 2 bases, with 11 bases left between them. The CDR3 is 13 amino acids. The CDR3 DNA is TGTGCCAGCAAAAGACAGTCGAACTATGGCTACACCTTC. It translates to CASKRQSNYGYTF.

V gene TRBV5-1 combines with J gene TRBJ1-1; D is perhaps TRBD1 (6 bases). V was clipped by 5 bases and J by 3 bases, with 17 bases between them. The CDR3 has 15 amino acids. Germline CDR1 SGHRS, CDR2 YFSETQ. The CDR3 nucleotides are TGCGCCAGCAGACCGGGGGGCCAGGGGCACACTGAAGCTTTCTTT. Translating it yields CASRPGGQGHTEAFF.

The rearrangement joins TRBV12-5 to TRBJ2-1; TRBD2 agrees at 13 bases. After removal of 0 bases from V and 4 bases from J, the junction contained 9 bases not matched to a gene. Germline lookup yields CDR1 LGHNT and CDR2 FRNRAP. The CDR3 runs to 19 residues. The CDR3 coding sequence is TGTGCTAGTGGTTTGGTACGGACTAGCGGGAGTGGTTTATACAATGAGCAGTTCTTC. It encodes CASGLVRTSGSGLYNEQFF.

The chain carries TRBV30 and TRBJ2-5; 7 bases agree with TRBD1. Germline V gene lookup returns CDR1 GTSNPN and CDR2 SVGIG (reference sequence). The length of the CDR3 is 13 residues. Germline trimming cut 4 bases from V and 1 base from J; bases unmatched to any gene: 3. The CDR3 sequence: CAWTRGFQETQYF. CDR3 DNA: TGTGCCTGGACCAGGGGGTTCCAAGAGACCCAGTACTTC.

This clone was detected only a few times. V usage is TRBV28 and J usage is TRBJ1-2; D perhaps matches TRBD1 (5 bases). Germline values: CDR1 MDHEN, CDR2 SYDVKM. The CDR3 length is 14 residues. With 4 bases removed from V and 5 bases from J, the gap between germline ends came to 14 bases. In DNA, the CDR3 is TGTGCCAGCAGTTCCGGCCAGGGCCCTTATGGCTACACCTTC. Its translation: CASSSGQGPYGYTF.

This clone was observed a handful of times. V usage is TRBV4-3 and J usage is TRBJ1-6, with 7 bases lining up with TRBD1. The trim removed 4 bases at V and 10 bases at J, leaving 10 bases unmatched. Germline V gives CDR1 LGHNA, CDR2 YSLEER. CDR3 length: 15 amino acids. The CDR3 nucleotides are TGCGCCAGCAGCCCACAGGGGACTAGGCAGTCACCCCTCCACTTT. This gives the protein CASSPQGTRQSPLHF.

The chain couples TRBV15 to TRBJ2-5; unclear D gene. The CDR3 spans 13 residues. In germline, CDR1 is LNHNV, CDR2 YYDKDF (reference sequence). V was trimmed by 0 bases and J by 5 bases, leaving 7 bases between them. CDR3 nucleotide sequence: TGTGCCACCAGCAGAGACCCTAAGGAGACCCAGTACTTC. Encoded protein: CATSRDPKETQYF.

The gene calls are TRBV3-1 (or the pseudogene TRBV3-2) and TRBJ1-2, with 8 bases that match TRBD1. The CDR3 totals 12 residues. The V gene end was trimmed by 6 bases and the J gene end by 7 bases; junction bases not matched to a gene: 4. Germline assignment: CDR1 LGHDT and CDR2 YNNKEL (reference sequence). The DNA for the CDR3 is TGTGCCAGCAGAATAACAGGGGGTGGCTACACCTTC. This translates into CASRITGGGYTF.

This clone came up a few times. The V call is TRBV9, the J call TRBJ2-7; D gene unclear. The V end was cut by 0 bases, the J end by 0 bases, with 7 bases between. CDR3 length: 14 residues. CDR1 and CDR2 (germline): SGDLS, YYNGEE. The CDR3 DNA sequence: TGTGCCAGCAGCGTAGGTAGTGTCTCCTACGAGCAGTACTTC. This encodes CASSVGSVSYEQYF.

CDR3 protein: CATQLGSYNEQFF. CDR3 DNA: TGTGCCACCCAGCTAGGCTCCTACAATGAGCAGTTCTTC. The V and J genes are TRBV28 and TRBJ2-1; D not resolved. The CDR3 extends over 13 amino acids. CDR1 is MDHEN and CDR2 is SYDVKM in the germline V gene. Trimming stripped 10 bases from V and 0 bases from J, with 10 bases between.

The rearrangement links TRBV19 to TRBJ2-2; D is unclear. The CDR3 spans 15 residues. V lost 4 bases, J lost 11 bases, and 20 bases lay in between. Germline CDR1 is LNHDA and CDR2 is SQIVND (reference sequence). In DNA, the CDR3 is TGTGCCAGTAGTAGCGTGGGCCTCCGTCCCCGAGAGCTGTTTTTT. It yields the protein CASSSVGLRPRELFF.

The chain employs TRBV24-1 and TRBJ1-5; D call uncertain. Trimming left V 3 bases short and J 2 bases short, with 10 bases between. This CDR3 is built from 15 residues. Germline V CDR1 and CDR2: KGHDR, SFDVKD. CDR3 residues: CATSDRQVGNQPQHF. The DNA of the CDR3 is TGTGCCACCAGTGATCGGCAGGTGGGCAATCAGCCCCAGCATTTT.

The CDR3 region is CASSQDRGLAGESEQFF. The CDR3, as DNA: TGTGCCAGCAGCCAAGATAGGGGACTAGCGGGAGAGAGTGAGCAGTTCTTC. The chain employs TRBV4-2 and TRBJ2-1; 14 bases agree with TRBD2. Germline CDR1 and CDR2: LGHNA and YNFKEQ. V shed 0 bases, J shed 9 bases, and the junction held 7 bases outside the gene matches. CDR3 length equals 17 residues.

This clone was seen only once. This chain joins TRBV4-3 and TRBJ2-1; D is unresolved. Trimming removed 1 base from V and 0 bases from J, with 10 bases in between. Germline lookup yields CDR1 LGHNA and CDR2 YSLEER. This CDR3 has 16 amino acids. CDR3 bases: TGCGCCAGCAGCCAAGGGCTAGAGCTCTCCTACAATGAGCAGTTCTTC. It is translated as CASSQGLELSYNEQFF.